This T cell receptor (beta chain) comes out of a study of response to subunit inactivated influenza vaccine. This CDR3 has 12 residues. Trimming left V 8 bases short and J 5 bases short, with 12 bases between. Per germline, CDR1 SGHAT and CDR2 FQDESV (reference sequence). TCRdb ran MiXCR on the RT-PCR reads and lists one entry per CDR3 protein. The table shows roughly 150,000 distinct CDR3 sequences, with approximately 11% occurring only once. V is TRBV11-1 and J is TRBJ2-5; D unresolved. The input for sequencing was non-naive T cells sorted from PBMCs, taken 40 to 50 days after vaccination. This receptor was obtained from a man aged 45-65 years who received an inactivated influenza vaccine. The CDR3 here is CASEAVSETQYF. The CDR3 DNA follows: TGTGCCAGCGAGGCCGTTTCTGAGACCCAGTACTTC.